This T cell receptor beta chain was obtained from a study of CXCR3-negative and CXCR3-positive naive CD8 T cells. General study results and limits: Sequencing showed both naive subsets with comparably high diversity, and memory CD8+ cells much lower. TRBV-TRBJ usage was similar across naive CXCR3 subsets but distinct in memory cells.

Germline V lookup: CDR1 ENHRY, CDR2 SYGVKD. The CDR3 length is 13 residues. Each TRB cDNA library was prepared by 5' RACE (with UMI labels). TCRdb re-called the 5' RACE reads and gives one entry per CDR3 protein, without DNA. Its table records around 60,000 distinct CDR3 sequences. Concerning this clonotype itself: Its specificity is unknown.

The gene calls are TRBV10-3 and TRBJ2-2. The clonotype comes from a human donor in good health. Some clones in this sample may be carry-over from other donors' samples. Sample: naive CXCR3- CD8+ T cells from blood. Subset noted: CD45RO-CCR7+CD27+CD95- naive CD8+ T cells lacking CXCR3 (TNR3-). The CDR3 reads CAISEWFPGELFF.